This paragraph reports one TCR beta chain. These data originate in a study of CD8+ T cells in alopecia areata. TCR sequencing used cDNA made by reverse transcription of extracted RNA. The assay was immunoSEQ multiplex PCR, and TCRdb's table has in-frame clones only and misses some. Among roughly 210,000 clones listed, around two fifths were seen once. Germline V gives CDR1 MNHEY, CDR2 SVGAGI. CDR3 length: 16 amino acids. V gave up 3 bases and J gave up 3 bases; unmatched junction bases: 8. As to treatment: oral pan-JAK inhibitor, 5-10 mg twice daily. V is TRBV6-5 and J is TRBJ2-4, with 7 bases lining up with TRBD2. Sequenced material: CD4+ T cells sorted from blood, taken at roughly week 38, from a patient treated with tofacitinib. The TCR comes from a human donor with alopecia areata. The CDR3 bases are TGTGCCAGCAGTTATGGACTAGATCGAAGCAAAAACATTCAGTACTTC. Protein product: CASSYGLDRSKNIQYF.